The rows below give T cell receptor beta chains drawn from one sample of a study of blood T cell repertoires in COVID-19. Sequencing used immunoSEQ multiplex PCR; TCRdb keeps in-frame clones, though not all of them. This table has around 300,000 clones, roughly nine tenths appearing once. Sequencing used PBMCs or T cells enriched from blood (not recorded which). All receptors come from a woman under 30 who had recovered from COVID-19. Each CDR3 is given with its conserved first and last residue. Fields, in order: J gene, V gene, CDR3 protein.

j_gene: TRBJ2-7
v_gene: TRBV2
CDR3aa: CASSLPGQSLPRGGYEQYF

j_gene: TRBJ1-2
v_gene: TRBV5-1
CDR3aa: CASSLDQGGRYGYTF

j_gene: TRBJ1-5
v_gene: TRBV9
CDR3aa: CASSVGGAVNQPQHF

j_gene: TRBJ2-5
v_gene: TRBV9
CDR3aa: CASSVLAGGGETQYF

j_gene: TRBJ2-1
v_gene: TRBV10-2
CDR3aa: CASSGGGGAYNEQFF

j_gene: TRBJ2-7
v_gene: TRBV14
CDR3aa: CASSQYSGSGSYEQYF

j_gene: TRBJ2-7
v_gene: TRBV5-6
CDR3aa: CASKSQGARFYEQYF

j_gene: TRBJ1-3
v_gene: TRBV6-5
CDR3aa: CASSRNRDSGNTIYF

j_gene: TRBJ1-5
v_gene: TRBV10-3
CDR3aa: CAISGSLDQPQHF

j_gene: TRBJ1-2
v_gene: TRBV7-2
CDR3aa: CASSSDRANSNYGYTF

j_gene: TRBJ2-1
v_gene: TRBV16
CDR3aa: CASSQSGQVYNEQFF

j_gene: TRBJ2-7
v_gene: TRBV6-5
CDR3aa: CASRAGQGGREQYF

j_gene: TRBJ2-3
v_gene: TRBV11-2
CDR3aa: CASSSPWDRGPTDTQYF

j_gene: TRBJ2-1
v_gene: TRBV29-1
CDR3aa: CSVRQGAGFNEQFF

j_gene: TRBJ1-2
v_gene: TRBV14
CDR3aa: CASSQGQVDYGYTF

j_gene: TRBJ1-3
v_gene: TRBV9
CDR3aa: CASSVEGIGNTIYF

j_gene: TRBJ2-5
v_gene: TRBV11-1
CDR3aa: CASSLLDRQEVETQYF

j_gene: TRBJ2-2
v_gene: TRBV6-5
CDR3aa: CASSYSVRGGELFF

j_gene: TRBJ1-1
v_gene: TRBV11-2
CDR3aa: CASSFHRVVTEAFF

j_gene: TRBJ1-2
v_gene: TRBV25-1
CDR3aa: CASREGTGGMDGYTF

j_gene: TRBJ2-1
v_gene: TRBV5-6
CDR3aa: CASSRLAGHSYNEQFF

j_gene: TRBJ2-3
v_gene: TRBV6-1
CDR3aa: CASSEGGLATSTDTQYF

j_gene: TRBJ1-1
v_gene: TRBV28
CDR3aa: CASRGGPANTEAFF

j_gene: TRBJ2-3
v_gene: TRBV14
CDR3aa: CASSHLAGKSTDTQYF

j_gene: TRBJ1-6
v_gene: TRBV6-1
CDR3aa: CASSEQGGHSPLHF

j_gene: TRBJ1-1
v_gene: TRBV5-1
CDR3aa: CASSWGTGPIGDTEAFF

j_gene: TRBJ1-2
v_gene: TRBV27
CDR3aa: CASSLPASAEGRGYTF

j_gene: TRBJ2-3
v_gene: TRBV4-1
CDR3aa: CASSPGTSDTDTQYF